This T cell receptor (beta chain) was sequenced for a study of T cell repertoires in cytomegalovirus infection. This clonotype appeared many times. No antigen is known for it. Germline trimming cut 5 bases from V and 3 bases from J; bases unmatched to any gene: 7. The CDR3 runs to 15 residues. Germline V lookup: CDR1 SGHVS, CDR2 FQNEAQ. TCRdb recomputed calls from the reads with MiXCR, one row per CDR3 protein. The sample records fewer than 900,000 distinct CDR3 sequences, almost 30% being singletons. The rearrangement uses TRBV7-8 and TRBJ2-1, with 7 bases identical to TRBD2. Sample: cultured CD8+ T cells from PBMCs, taken from culture after CMV antigen stimulation. The clonotype originates from a human donor in good health (CMV status not recorded). Some clones in this sample may be carry-over from other donors' samples. CDR3 amino acids: CASSPQRGDYNEQFF. CDR3 DNA sequence: TGTGCCAGCAGCCCCCAGCGGGGAGACTACAATGAGCAGTTCTTC.